The present T cell receptor beta chain was sequenced within a study of blood T cells in healthy people across ages. Study summary: Researchers report that template switching captured about one barcoded beta molecule per two T cells.

V lost 2 bases and J 7 bases, leaving 9 bases between the germline ends. There are 12 residues in the CDR3. A sample-barcoded 5' primer and a J-beta primer mix were used in a second PCR of roughly 7 to 11 cycles. TCRdb used MiXCR to reprocess the 5' RACE reads, holding one entry per CDR3 protein. The table lists 700,000 to 900,000 distinct CDR3 sequences, 40% to 65% of them singletons. Points on this clonotype: A read error may be the cause here, since a much bigger clone is one base away.

The sequence was collected from a man older than 75 in good health. V and J are TRBV12-3 or TRBV12-4 and TRBJ2-7; no reliable D call. Sequencing input: blood. This CDR3 is CASSLIQSEQYF. In nucleotides, the CDR3 is TGTGCCAGCAGTTTAATCCAAAGTGAGCAGTACTTC.